This is a list of T cell receptor beta chains from one sample in a study of blood T cell repertoires in COVID-19. Repertoires were generated with immunoSEQ multiplex PCR, while TCRdb's copy carries only in-frame clones and drops some. The repertoire includes about 200,000 clones, roughly 90% of them detected once, and around 8.4% sits in the top ten. The source material was PBMCs or T cells enriched from blood (not recorded which). Receptors originate from a young woman who had recovered from COVID-19. The CDR3 runs from the conserved cysteine through the conserved F or W. D genes are given only for firm matches. Size tells how often a clone was seen (once, few, many) or the class of an expanded clone, and some rows leave it out.

j_call v_call clone_size d_call cdr3_length cdr3_nt cdr3_aa
TRBJ1-2 TRBV7-8 . . 14 TGTGCCAGCAGCTTACGGAGGGTTAACTATGGCTACACCTTC CASSLRRVNYGYTF
TRBJ2-5 TRBV7-9 . . 16 TGTGCCAGCAGCTTAGATTCGGGGGGCCTTCAAGAGACCCAGTACTTC CASSLDSGGLQETQYF
TRBJ2-7 TRBV7-6 . . 12 TGTGCCAGCAGCTTAGGGTCTAAGCGGTTGAACTTC CASSLGSKRLNF
TRBJ1-3 TRBV27 . . 16 TGTGCCAGCAGTTGGATCAGGGTCCCAACTGGAAACACCATATATTTT CASSWIRVPTGNTIYF
TRBJ2-7 TRBV7-9 . TRBD1 15 TGTGCCAGCAGCCTAAACCCCGGGACAGGGGGCGAGCAGTACTTC CASSLNPGTGGEQYF
TRBJ1-1 TRBV6-5 once TRBD1 14 TGTGCCAGGGGACGACAGGGGGCGCGCACTGAAGCTTTCTTT CARGRQGARTEAFF
TRBJ2-7 TRBV2 once . 13 TGTGCCAGCAGCCTTAATTATGCCTACGAGCAGTACTTC CASSLNYAYEQYF
TRBJ1-2 TRBV5-5 . . 15 TGTGCCAGCACCTTGGCTACGACTAACCACTATGGCTACACCTTC CASTLATTNHYGYTF
TRBJ2-7 TRBV2 . TRBD2 14 TGTGCCAGCACGAGCGGGGGGAGCACCTACGAGCAGTACTTC CASTSGGSTYEQYF
TRBJ2-1 TRBV7-3 . TRBD2 16 TGTGCCAGCAGCTTACTCGGCAGCGGGGGAAACAATGAGCAGTTCTTC CASSLLGSGGNNEQFF
TRBJ1-2 TRBV5-4 . . 17 TGTGCCAGCAGCTTATCTGCGGCTAGGTCAACTAACTATGGCTACACCTTC CASSLSAARSTNYGYTF
TRBJ2-7 TRBV6-1 . TRBD1 14 TGTGCCAGCAGTGAAAGGGACAGGGGCGTCGAGCAGTACTTC CASSERDRGVEQYF
TRBJ2-2 TRBV12-3/TRBV12-4 . . 13 TGTGCCAGCAGCAACAGGAACACCGGGGAGCTGTTTTTT CASSNRNTGELFF
TRBJ2-3 TRBV5-1 . . 15 TGCGCCAGCACCCCGGAGAGATCTAGCACAGATACGCAGTATTTT CASTPERSSTDTQYF
TRBJ1-1 TRBV28 . TRBD1 14 TGTGCCAGCGTAGATCAGGGGGCGAGTTTGTCAGCTTTCTTT CASVDQGASLSAFF
TRBJ2-2 TRBV2 . . 17 TGTGCCAGCAGTGAAAAGGGGATTCGCGCGAACACCGGGGAGCTGTTTTTT CASSEKGIRANTGELFF
TRBJ1-5 TRBV21-1 . . 18 TGTGCCAGCAGCAAGTCTAATCGGGGGGCGAGTGGCAATCAGCCCCAGCATTTT CASSKSNRGASGNQPQHF
TRBJ2-5 TRBV6-4 once TRBD2 15 TGTGCCAGCAGTCCTCTAGCGGGGAGCCAAGAGACCCAGTACTTC CASSPLAGSQETQYF
TRBJ2-2 TRBV30 . . 11 TGTGCCTGGAAGCTCACCGGGGAGCTGTTTTTT CAWKLTGELFF
TRBJ1-6 TRBV5-1 . TRBD1 18 TGCGCCAGCAGCTATAACAGGGGTAAAGACCCCTATAATTCACCCCTCCACTTT CASSYNRGKDPYNSPLHF
TRBJ1-2 TRBV24-1 . TRBD1 14 TGTGCCACCAGTGAGGGGACAGACTACTATGGCTACACCTTC CATSEGTDYYGYTF
TRBJ2-7 TRBV10-1 . . 13 TGCGCCAGCAGTGCGGGACATACCTACGAGCAGTACTTC CASSAGHTYEQYF
TRBJ2-7 TRBV3-1/TRBV3-2 . TRBD2 14 TGTGCCAGCAGCCGGGGGGGGAGCTCCGGCGAGCAGTACTTC CASSRGGSSGEQYF
TRBJ2-7 TRBV19 . . 15 TGTGCCAGAGCTGCTCGTTTGATGAAATGCTACGAGCAGTACTTC CARAARLMKCYEQYF
TRBJ2-2 TRBV9 . . 13 TGTGCCAGCGAGGTATCGAACACCGGGGAGCTGTTTTTT CASEVSNTGELFF
TRBJ2-1 TRBV6-8 . . 17 TGTGCCAGCAGTTACTCGTCTCCAGGGGAGATTTGCAATGAGCAGTTCTTC CASSYSSPGEICNEQFF